Sequencing of this TCR beta chain was carried out in a study of post-analysis software for immune sequencing data. Study-wide results and limits: Patients used four to six TRBV segments, including TRBV5-6, TRBV5-1 and TRBV20-1, more often than controls.

Details on this clonotype: What it binds is not known.

The CDR3 contains 13 residues. V was pared by 1 base and J by 10 bases, with 11 bases between. Germline V lookup: CDR1 SGHDN, CDR2 FVKESK. The TCR beta cDNA libraries carried unique molecular identifiers. TCRdb independently ran MiXCR on the PCR reads; one entry per CDR3 protein. Among some 260,000 distinct CDR3 sequences listed, 36% were seen once. Sequenced input: blood. The sequence was obtained from a girl aged 5-17 years with multiple sclerosis. J is TRBJ2-1 and V is TRBV14; either TRBD1 or TRBD2 may supply D (5 bases each). The CDR3 sequence is CASSQAQGAEQFF. In DNA form, the CDR3 reads TGTGCCAGCAGCCAAGCCCAGGGAGCGGAGCAGTTCTTC.